What follows describes a single T cell receptor beta chain. The antigen is unknown. The entry originates in a study of PD-1 blockade in classical Hodgkin lymphoma. Across the study: On a schedule of every 2 weeks, patients received nivolumab 3 mg/kg intravenously. Study-level findings and limits: Newly diagnosed patients had diversity similar to the baseline diversity of complete responders. Relapsed/refractory patients reportedly had lower baseline diversity than newly diagnosed patients.

After autologous stem cell transplantation all patients relapsed, and prior brentuximab vedotin exposure differed between cohorts. Sequenced by immunoSEQ multiplex PCR; TCRdb stores in-frame clones only, minus some. This table has under 95,000 clones, 85% to 95% appearing once. The TCR sequence derives from a human donor with classical Hodgkin lymphoma. The specimen was peripheral blood mononuclear cells (PBMCs), collected before the second cycle of nivolumab.

The CDR3 region is CASSYSLGQGISGYTF. DNA of the CDR3: TGTGCCAGCAGTTACTCGCTCGGACAGGGGATTTCGGGCTACACCTTC. The genes are TRBV6-6 and TRBJ1-2; TRBD1 matches at 9 bases. CDR1 and CDR2 from the germline V gene are MNHNY and SVGAGI (reference sequence). This CDR3 contains 16 residues. The ends lost 0 bases at V and 8 bases at J; junction bases unmatched: 10.